This T cell receptor beta chain comes out of a study of blood T cell repertoires in COVID-19. Methods used by the authors: Estimation of nucleated cell counts was performed using reference gene primer amplification. Repertoires were generated with immunoSEQ multiplex PCR, while TCRdb's copy carries only in-frame clones and drops some. D and trimming come from the DNA, and the V and J calls and clone size come from that table. Of more than 150,000 clones in the sample, about nine tenths are singletons; the top ten hold 2% to 2.5%. Participants, roughly 18 to 100 years old, spanned 25 or so US areas. Germline CDR1 and CDR2: SNHLY and FYNNEI. V was clipped by 6 bases and J by 6 bases, with 17 bases between them. This CDR3 is 15 amino acids long.

The J gene is TRBJ1-4, the V gene TRBV2; D unclear. Sample: PBMCs or T cells enriched from blood (not recorded which). This TCR was recovered from a woman in her twenties or thirties who had recovered from COVID-19. The CDR3 is CASSPREVGDEKLFF. The CDR3 DNA sequence: TGTGCCAGCAGCCCACGGGAGGTTGGAGATGAAAAACTGTTTTTT.